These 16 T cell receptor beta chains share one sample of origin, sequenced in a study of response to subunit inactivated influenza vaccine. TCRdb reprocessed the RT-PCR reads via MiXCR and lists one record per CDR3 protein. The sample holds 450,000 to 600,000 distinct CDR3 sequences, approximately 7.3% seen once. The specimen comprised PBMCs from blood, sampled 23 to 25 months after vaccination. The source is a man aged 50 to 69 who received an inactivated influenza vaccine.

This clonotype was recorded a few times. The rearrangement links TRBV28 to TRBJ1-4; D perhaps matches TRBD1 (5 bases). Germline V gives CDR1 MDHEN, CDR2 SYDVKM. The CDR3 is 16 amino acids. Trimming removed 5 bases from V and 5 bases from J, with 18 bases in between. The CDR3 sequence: CASSPNSGTGNEKLFF. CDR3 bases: TGTGCCAGCAGTCCTAATTCCGGGACGGGGAATGAAAAACTGTTTTTT.

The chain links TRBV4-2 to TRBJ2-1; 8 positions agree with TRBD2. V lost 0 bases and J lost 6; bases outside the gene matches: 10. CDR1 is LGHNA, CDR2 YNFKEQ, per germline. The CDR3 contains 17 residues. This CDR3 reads CASSQDGGTRATNEQFF. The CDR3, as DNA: TGTGCCAGCAGCCAAGATGGGGGGACTAGGGCCACCAATGAGCAGTTCTTC.

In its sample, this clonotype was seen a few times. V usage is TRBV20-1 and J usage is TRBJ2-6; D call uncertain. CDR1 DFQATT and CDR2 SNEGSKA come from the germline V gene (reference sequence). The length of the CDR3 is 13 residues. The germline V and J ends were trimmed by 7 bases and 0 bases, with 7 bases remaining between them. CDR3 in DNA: TGCAGTGGGGCAGCCTCTGGGGCCAACGTCCTGACTTTC. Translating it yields CSGAASGANVLTF.

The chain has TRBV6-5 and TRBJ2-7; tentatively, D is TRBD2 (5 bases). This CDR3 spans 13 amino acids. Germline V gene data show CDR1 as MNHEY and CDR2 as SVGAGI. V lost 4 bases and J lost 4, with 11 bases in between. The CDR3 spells CASSSGIWYEQYF. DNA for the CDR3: TGTGCCAGCAGTTCGGGGATATGGTACGAGCAGTACTTC.

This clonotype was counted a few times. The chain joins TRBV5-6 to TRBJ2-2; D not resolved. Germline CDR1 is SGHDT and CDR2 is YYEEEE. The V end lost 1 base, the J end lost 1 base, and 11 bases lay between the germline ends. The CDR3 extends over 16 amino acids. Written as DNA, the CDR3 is TGTGCCAGCAGCTTGTATCCGGCAGGGAACACCGGGGAGCTGTTTTTT. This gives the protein CASSLYPAGNTGELFF.

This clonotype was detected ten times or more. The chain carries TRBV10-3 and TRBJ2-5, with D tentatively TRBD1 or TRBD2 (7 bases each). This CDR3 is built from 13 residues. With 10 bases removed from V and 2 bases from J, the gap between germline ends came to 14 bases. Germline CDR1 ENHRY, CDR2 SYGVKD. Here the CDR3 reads CATQAGQQETQYF. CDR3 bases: TGTGCCACCCAAGCGGGACAGCAAGAGACCCAGTACTTC.

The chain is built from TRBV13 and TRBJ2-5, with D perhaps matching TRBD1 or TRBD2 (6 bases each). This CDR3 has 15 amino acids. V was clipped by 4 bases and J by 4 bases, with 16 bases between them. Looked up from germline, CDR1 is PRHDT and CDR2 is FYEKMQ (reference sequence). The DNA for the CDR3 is TGTGCCAGCAGCTCCTTCAGGGGAGGCGGAGAGACCCAGTACTTC. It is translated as CASSSFRGGGETQYF.

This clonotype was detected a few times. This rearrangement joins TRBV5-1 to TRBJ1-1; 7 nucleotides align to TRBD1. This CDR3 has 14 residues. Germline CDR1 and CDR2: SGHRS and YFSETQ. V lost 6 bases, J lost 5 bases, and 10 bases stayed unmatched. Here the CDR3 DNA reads TGCGCCAGCACCTACAGGGGTGGAGGGACTGAAGCTTTCTTT. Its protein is CASTYRGGGTEAFF.

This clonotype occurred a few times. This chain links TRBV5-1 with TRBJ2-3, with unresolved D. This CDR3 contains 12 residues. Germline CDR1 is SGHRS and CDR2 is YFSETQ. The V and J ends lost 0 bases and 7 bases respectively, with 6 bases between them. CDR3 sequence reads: CASSLEDHTQYF. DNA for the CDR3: TGCGCCAGCAGCTTGGAGGATCATACGCAGTATTTT.

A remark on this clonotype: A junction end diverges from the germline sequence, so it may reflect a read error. CDR3 amino acids: CASSLSEARFSYERYF. CDR3 DNA sequence: TGCGCCAGCAGCTTGTCCGAGGCTCGTTTTTCTTACGAGCGGTACTTC. V and J are TRBV5-1 and TRBJ2-7, with D uncertain. The CDR3 spans 16 residues. CDR1 and CDR2 (germline): SGHRS, YFSETQ.

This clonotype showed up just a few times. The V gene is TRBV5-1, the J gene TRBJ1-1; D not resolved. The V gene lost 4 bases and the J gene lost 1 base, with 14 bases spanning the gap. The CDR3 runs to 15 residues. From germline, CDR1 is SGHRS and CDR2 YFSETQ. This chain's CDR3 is CASSRVTGGNTEAFF. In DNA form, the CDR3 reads TGCGCCAGCAGCCGGGTCACCGGCGGGAACACTGAAGCTTTCTTT.

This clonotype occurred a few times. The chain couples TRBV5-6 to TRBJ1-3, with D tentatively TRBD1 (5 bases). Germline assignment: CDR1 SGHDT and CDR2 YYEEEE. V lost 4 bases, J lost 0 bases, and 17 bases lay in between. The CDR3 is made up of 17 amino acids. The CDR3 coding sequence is TGTGCCAGCAGCCACCGGGGACTGTTAAGCTCTGGAAACACCATATATTTT. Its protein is CASSHRGLLSSGNTIYF.

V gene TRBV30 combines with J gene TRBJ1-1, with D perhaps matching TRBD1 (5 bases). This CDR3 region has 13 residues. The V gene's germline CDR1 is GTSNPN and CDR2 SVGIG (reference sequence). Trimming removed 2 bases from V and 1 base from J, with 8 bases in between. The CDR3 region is CAWSRGGNTEAFF. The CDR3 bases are TGTGCCTGGAGTAGGGGAGGGAACACTGAAGCTTTCTTT.

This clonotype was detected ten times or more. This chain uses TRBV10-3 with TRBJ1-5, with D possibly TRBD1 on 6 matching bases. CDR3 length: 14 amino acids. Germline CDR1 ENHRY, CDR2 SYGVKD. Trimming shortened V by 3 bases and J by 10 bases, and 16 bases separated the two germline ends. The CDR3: CAISDRTDASPQHF. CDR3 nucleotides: TGTGCCATCAGTGATAGGACAGACGCTTCTCCCCAGCATTTT.

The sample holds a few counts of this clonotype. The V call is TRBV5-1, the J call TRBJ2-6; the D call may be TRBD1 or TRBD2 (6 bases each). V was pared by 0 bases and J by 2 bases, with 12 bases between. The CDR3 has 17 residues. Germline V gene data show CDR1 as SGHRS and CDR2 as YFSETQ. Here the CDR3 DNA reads TGCGCCAGCAGCTTGGAGGTTGGGGGGCCTGGGGCCAACGTCCTGACTTTC. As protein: CASSLEVGGPGANVLTF.

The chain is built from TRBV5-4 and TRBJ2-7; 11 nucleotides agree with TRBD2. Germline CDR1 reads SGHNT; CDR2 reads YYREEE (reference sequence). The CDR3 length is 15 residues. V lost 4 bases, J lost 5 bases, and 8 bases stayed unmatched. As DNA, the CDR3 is TGTGCCAGCAGCCTCAGGACTAGCGGGTTCCACGAGCAGTACTTC. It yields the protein CASSLRTSGFHEQYF. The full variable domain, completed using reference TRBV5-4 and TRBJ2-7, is ETGVTQSPTHLIKTRGQQVTLRCSSQSGHNTVSWYQQALGQGPQFIFQYYREEENGRGNFPPRFSGLQFPNYSSELNVNALELDDSALYLCASSLRTSGFHEQYFGPGTRLTVT.